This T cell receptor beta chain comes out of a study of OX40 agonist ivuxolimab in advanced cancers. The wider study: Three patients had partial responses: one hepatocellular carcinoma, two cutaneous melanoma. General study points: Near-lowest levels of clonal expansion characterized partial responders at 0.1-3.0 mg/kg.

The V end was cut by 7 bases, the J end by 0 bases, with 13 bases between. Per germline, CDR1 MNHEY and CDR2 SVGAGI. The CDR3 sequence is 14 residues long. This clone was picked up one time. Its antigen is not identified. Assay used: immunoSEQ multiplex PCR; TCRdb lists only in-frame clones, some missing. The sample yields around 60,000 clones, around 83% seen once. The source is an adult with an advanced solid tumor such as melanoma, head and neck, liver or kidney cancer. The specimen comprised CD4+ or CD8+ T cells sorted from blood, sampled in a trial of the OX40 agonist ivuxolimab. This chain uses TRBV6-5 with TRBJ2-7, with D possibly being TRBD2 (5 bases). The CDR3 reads CASKEGLDSYEQYF. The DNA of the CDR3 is TGTGCCAGCAAAGAAGGACTTGACTCCTACGAGCAGTACTTC.